A selection of T cell receptor beta chains follows, all from one sample in a study of control samples from healthy donors and cancer patients. Data came from immunoSEQ multiplex PCR; TCRdb stores just in-frame clones and leaves some out. Of 130,000 to 150,000 clones detected, 75% to 95% appear once; the ten largest clones hold about 3%. The sample was blood. All receptors derive from a man aged 25-45 years in good health. Each CDR3 is given with its conserved first and last residue. The D gene is left open where the match is weak. Not every row has a clone size; where given, it reads once, few, many or a size class.

v_gene	d_gene	j_gene	abundance	CDR3nt	CDR3aa
TRBV19	TRBD2	TRBJ2-1	few	TGTGCCAGTAGCGGACTAGCGGGGGGTCGGGATGAGCAGTTCTTC	CASSGLAGGRDEQFF
TRBV4-1	TRBD1	TRBJ1-1	NA	TGCGCCAGCAGCCAAGGACAGGGTGTCACTGAAGCTTTCTTT	CASSQGQGVTEAFF
TRBV10-2	TRBD2	TRBJ2-2	NA	TGCGCCAGCAGTGTAGCGGCGGGGGCGAACACCGGGGAGCTGTTTTTT	CASSVAAGANTGELFF
TRBV5-1	TRBD2	TRBJ2-3	NA	TGCGCCAGCAGCTTGACGGTGACTAGCGGGGGGCGACGGGCCACAGATACGCAGTATTTT	CASSLTVTSGGRRATDTQYF
TRBV15	NA	TRBJ1-4	NA	TGTGCCACCAGCAGAGAGGGATGGGGTCCAACTAATGAAAAACTGTTTTTT	CATSREGWGPTNEKLFF
TRBV12-5	TRBD1	TRBJ1-3	many	TGTGCTAGTGGTTACCCGGGACAGGGGAACACCATATATTTT	CASGYPGQGNTIYF
TRBV14	NA	TRBJ1-6	NA	TGTGCCAGCAGCCCGACGGGGGTCGCGCATTCACCCCTCCACTTT	CASSPTGVAHSPLHF
TRBV27	NA	TRBJ2-6	NA	TGTGCCAGCAGTAAATGGACTACCGCCTCTGGGGCCAACGTCCTGACTTTC	CASSKWTTASGANVLTF
TRBV7-9	NA	TRBJ1-1	NA	TGTGCCAGCAGCCCCACAGGGAACACTGAAGCTTTCTTT	CASSPTGNTEAFF
TRBV27	NA	TRBJ1-1	once	TGTGCCAGCTCCTCTATGAACACTGAAGCTTTCTTT	CASSSMNTEAFF
TRBV3-1/TRBV3-2	TRBD2	TRBJ2-1	NA	TGTGCCAGCAGCCAAGCCGCCCGACTAGCGGGGGGGCATAATGAGCAGTTCTTC	CASSQAARLAGGHNEQFF
TRBV5-6	TRBD1	TRBJ1-2	NA	TGTGCCAGCAGCTTTGGACAGGACTATGGCTACACCTTC	CASSFGQDYGYTF
TRBV25-1	TRBD1	TRBJ1-2	NA	TGTGCCAGCTTACAGGGGGCTGGTTTGGGCTACACCTTC	CASLQGAGLGYTF
TRBV7-8	NA	TRBJ1-5	NA	TGTGCCAGCAGCCCACGGACAGTCAATCAGCCCCAGCATTTT	CASSPRTVNQPQHF
TRBV19	TRBD1	TRBJ2-1	NA	TGTGCCAGTCACCCAGGGGGCGGGTACAATGAGCAGTTCTTC	CASHPGGGYNEQFF
TRBV3-1/TRBV3-2	TRBD1	TRBJ1-1	NA	TGTGCCAGCAGCCAAGCGGACAGGCTCTTGAACACTGAAGCTTTCTTT	CASSQADRLLNTEAFF
TRBV29-1	NA	TRBJ1-2	NA	TGCAGCGTTGAAGATCGACAGGATAGGACCTTC	CSVEDRQDRTF
TRBV10-3	TRBD1	TRBJ2-7	NA	TGTGCCATCAGAGGGACAGGGGGATCCTCCTACGAGCAGTACTTC	CAIRGTGGSSYEQYF
TRBV6-1	NA	TRBJ1-4	NA	TGTGCCAGCAGTGAAGTTAGGGGCGGGAATGAAAAACTGTTTTTT	CASSEVRGGNEKLFF
TRBV19	NA	TRBJ1-1	NA	TGTGCCAGTAGTTCCGGTGGGGGGAACACTGAAGCTTTCTTT	CASSSGGGNTEAFF
TRBV6-5	NA	TRBJ2-1	NA	TGTGCCAGCAGGGAGGACAGTAGCAATGAGCAGTTCTTC	CASREDSSNEQFF
TRBV27	TRBD2	TRBJ2-1	once	TGTGCCAGCAGTCTGGTAGCGGGGGGTTACAATGAGCAGTTCTTC	CASSLVAGGYNEQFF
TRBV9	NA	TRBJ2-3	NA	TGTGCCAGCAGCCCCACGGGATCTAGCACAGATACGCAGTATTTT	CASSPTGSSTDTQYF
TRBV28	TRBD1	TRBJ1-6	NA	TGTGCCAGCAGTCTACAGGGGGAGATACCCTCCTATAATTCACCCCTCCACTTT	CASSLQGEIPSYNSPLHF
TRBV10-1	TRBD2	TRBJ2-3	NA	TGCGCCAGCCTTGGACTAGCGGGGTCCTCGGGAGATACGCAGTATTTT	CASLGLAGSSGDTQYF
TRBV27	NA	TRBJ2-2	NA	TGTGCCAGCAGTAGGACCGGGGAGCTGTTTTTT	CASSRTGELFF
TRBV5-1	NA	TRBJ2-2	NA	TGCGCCAGCAACGTGATGGGGGACACCGGGGAGCTGTTTTTT	CASNVMGDTGELFF
TRBV6-6	NA	TRBJ1-6	once	TGTGCCGTAGGGAGCTCCTATAATTCACCCCTCCACTTT	CAVGSSYNSPLHF
TRBV2	NA	TRBJ1-1	NA	TGTGCCAGCCTGTCAGTTTTGGCTGAAGCTTTCTTT	CASLSVLAEAFF
TRBV4-2	NA	TRBJ2-7	once	TGTGCCAGCAGCCAAGCAAAGGACTACCCATACGAGCAGTACTTC	CASSQAKDYPYEQYF
TRBV14	NA	TRBJ2-1	NA	TGTGCCAGCAGCCAAGTCGGGTTAGGGAATGAGCAGTTCTTC	CASSQVGLGNEQFF
TRBV4-1	TRBD2	TRBJ2-3	NA	TGCGCCAGCAGCCAAGTTGAAGCGGGGGGCACAGATACGCAGTATTTT	CASSQVEAGGTDTQYF
TRBV4-1	TRBD1	TRBJ1-1	many	TGCGCCAGCAGCCGGAATCCGGGACAGGGGGGCACTGAAGCTTTCTTT	CASSRNPGQGGTEAFF
TRBV29-1	NA	TRBJ2-1	once	TGCAGCGTTGAAGTAGGGGCACAGGAGCAGTTCTTC	CSVEVGAQEQFF
TRBV3-1/TRBV3-2	NA	TRBJ2-1	NA	TGTGCCAGCAGCCAAACGGACTGGTCCTACAATGAGCAGTTCTTC	CASSQTDWSYNEQFF
TRBV23-1	TRBD1	TRBJ1-5	NA	TGCGCCAGCAGTCAATCTCGACAGGGCCCCAATAGCAATCAGCCCCAGCATTTT	CASSQSRQGPNSNQPQHF
TRBV4-1	NA	TRBJ2-7	NA	TGCGCCAGCAGCCAAGACACGACACACGATCTGCAGTACTTC	CASSQDTTHDLQYF
TRBV7-8	TRBD2	TRBJ2-3	NA	TGTGCCAGCAGCTTAAGACCGGGACTAGCCCCCCATACGCAGTATTTT	CASSLRPGLAPHTQYF
TRBV30	TRBD1	TRBJ1-5	NA	TGTGCCTGGAGTCGGCATGGACAGGGGAATCAGCCCCAGCATTTT	CAWSRHGQGNQPQHF
TRBV19	NA	TRBJ2-1	NA	TGTGCCAGTACTCCGGGTGGGGGGCTCAATGAGCAGTTCTTC	CASTPGGGLNEQFF
TRBV9	NA	TRBJ2-1	NA	TGTGCCAGCAGCGTCGGCGGTTTCTACAATGAGCAGTTCTTC	CASSVGGFYNEQFF
TRBV28	TRBD1	TRBJ2-7	NA	TGTGCCACCATGACAGGGCAATTGTCATACGAGCAGTACTTC	CATMTGQLSYEQYF
TRBV5-1	NA	TRBJ1-6	NA	TGCGCCAGCAGCTTCGGCCTTCCCTATAATTCACCCCTCCACTTT	CASSFGLPYNSPLHF